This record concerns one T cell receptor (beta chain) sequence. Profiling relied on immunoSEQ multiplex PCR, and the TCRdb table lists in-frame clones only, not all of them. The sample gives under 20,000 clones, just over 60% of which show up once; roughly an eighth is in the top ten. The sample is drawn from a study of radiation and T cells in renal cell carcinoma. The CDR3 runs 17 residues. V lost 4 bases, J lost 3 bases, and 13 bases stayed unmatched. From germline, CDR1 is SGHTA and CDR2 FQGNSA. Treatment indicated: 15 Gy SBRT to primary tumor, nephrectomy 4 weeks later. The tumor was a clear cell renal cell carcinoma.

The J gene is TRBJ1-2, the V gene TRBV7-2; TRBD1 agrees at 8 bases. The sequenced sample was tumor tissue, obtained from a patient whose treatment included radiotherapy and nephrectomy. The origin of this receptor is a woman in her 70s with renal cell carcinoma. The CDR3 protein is CASSSLDRVLSDYGYTF. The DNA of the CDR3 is TGTGCCAGCAGCTCCCTGGACAGGGTCCTCAGTGACTATGGCTACACCTTC. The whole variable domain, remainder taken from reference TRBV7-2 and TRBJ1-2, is GAGVSQSPSNKVTEKGKDVELRCDPISGHTALYWYRQSLGQGLEFLIYFQGNSAPDKSGLPSDRFSAERTGGSVSTLTIQRTQQEDSAVYLCASSSLDRVLSDYGYTFGSGTRLTVV.